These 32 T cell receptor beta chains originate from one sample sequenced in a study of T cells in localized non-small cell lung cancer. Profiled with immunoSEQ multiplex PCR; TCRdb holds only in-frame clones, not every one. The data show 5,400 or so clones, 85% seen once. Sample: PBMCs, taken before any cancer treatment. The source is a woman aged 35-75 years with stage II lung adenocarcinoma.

This chain's CDR3 is CASSPHRAFF. As DNA, the CDR3 is TGTGCCAGCAGTCCCCACAGAGCTTTCTTT. This chain uses TRBV6-5 with TRBJ1-1, with unresolved D. Germline CDR1 is MNHEY and CDR2 is SVGAGI. The CDR3 is 10 amino acids. Trimming pared 5 bases from V and 10 bases from J, leaving 8 bases between.

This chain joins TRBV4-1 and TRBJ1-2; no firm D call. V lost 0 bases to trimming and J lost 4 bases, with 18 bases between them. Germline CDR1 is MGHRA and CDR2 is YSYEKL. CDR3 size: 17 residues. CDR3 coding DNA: TGCGCCAGCAGCCAAGAACCCCCCAGCAGAGGGTTCTATGGCTACACCTTC. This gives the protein CASSQEPPSRGFYGYTF.

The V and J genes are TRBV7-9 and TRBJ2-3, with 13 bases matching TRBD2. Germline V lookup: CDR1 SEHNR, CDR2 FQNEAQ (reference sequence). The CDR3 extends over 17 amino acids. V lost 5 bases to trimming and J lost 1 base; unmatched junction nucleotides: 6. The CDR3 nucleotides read TGTGCCAGCAGCGCCGGACTAGCGGGAGCCCGCACAGATACGCAGTATTTT. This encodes CASSAGLAGARTDTQYF.

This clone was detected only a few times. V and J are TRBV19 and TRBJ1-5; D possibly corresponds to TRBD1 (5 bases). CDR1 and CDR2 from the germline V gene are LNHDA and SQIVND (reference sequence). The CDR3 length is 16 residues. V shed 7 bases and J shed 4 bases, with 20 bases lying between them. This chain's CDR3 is CASMAGDGGWNQPQHF. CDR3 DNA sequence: TGTGCCAGTATGGCGGGGGACGGAGGATGGAATCAGCCCCAGCATTTT.

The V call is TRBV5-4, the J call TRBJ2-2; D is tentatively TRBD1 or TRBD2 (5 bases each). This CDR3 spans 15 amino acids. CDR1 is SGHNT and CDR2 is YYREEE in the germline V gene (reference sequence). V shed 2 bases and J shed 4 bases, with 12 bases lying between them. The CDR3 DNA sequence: TGTGCCAGCAGCTTCCAGGGACCGGTCACCGGGGAGCTGTTTTTT. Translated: CASSFQGPVTGELFF.

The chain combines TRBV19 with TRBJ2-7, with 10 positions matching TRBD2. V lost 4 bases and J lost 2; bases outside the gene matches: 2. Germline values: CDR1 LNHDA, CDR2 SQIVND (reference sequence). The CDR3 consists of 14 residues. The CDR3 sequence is CASSRLAGAYEQYF. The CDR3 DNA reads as TGTGCCAGTAGTAGGCTAGCGGGGGCCTACGAGCAGTACTTC.

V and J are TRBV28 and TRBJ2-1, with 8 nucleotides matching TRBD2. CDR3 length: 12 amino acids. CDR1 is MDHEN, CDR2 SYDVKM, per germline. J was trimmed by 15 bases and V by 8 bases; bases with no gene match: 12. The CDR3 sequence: CASDSQRGLAFF. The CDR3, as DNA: TGTGCCAGCGACTCCCAAAGAGGACTAGCGTTCTTC.

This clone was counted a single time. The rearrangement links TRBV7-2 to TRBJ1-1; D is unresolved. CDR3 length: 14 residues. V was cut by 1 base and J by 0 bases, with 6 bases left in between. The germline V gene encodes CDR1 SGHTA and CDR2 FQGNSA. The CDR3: CASSLGLVNTEAFF. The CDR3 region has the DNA TGTGCCAGCAGCTTAGGATTGGTGAACACTGAAGCTTTCTTT.

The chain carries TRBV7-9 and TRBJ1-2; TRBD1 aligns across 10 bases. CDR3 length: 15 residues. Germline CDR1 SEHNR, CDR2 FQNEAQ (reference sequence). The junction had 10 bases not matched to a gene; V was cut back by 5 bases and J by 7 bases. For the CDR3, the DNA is TGTGCCAGCAGCCTCTCCGGACAGGGGGAGTTTGGCTACACCTTC. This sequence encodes CASSLSGQGEFGYTF.

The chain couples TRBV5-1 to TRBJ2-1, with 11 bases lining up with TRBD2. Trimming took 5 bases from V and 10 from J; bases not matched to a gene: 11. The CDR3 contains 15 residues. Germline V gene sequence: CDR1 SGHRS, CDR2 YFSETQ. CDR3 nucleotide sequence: TGCGCCAGCAGGAAAGCGGGACTAGCGGTCATGGAGCAGTTCTTC. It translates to CASRKAGLAVMEQFF. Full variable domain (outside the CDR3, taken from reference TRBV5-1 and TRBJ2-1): KAGVTQTPRYLIKTRGQQVTLSCSPISGHRSVSWYQQTPGQGLQFLFEYFSETQRNKGNFPGRFSGRQFSNSRSEMNVSTLELGDSALYLCASRKAGLAVMEQFFGPGTRLTVL.

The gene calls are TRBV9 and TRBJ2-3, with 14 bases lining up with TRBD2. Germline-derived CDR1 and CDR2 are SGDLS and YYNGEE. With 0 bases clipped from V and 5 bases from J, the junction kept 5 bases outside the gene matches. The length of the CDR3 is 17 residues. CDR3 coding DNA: TGTGCCAGCAGCGTAGGACTAGCGGGGGGGCTAGAAGATACGCAGTATTTT. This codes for CASSVGLAGGLEDTQYF.

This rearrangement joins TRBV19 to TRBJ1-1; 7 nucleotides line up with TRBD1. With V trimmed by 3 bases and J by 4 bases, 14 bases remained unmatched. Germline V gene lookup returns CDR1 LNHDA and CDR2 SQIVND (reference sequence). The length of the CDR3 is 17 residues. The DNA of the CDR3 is TGTGCCAGTAGTATCCCCGAGACAGGGAGAAGGAGCACTGAAGCTTTCTTT. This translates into CASSIPETGRRSTEAFF.

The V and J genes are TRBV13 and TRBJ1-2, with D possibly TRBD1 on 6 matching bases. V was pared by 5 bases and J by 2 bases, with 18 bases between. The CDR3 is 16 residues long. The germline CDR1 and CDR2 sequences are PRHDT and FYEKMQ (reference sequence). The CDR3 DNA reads TGTGCCAGCAGCGCGGACAGTCCTCTGGGGAACTATGGCTACACCTTC. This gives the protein CASSADSPLGNYGYTF.

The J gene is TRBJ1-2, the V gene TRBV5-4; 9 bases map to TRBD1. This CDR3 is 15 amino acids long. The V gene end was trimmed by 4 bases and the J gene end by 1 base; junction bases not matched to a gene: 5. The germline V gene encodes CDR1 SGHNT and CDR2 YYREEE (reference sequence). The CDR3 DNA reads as TGTGCCAGCAGCCCTGGGGACAGGGTTAACTATGGCTACACCTTC. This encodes CASSPGDRVNYGYTF.

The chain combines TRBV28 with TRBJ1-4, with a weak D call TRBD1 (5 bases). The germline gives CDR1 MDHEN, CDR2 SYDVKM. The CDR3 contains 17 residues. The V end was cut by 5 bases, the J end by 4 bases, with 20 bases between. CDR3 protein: CASSLQMRQSLNEKLFF. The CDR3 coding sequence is TGTGCCAGCAGTCTTCAAATGCGACAGTCCCTTAATGAAAAACTGTTTTTT.

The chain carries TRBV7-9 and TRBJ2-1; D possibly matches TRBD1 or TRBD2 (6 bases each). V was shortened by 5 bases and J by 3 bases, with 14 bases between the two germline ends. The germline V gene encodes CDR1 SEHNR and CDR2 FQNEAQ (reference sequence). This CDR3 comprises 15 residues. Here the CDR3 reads CASSARDNNYNEQFF. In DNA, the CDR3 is TGTGCCAGCAGCGCGCGGGACAACAACTACAATGAGCAGTTCTTC.

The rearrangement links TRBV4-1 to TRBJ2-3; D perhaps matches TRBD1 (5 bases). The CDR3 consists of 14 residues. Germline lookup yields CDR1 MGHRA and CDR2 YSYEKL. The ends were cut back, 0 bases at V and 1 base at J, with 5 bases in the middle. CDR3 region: CASSQETGTDTQYF. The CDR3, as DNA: TGCGCCAGCAGCCAAGAGACAGGCACAGATACGCAGTATTTT.

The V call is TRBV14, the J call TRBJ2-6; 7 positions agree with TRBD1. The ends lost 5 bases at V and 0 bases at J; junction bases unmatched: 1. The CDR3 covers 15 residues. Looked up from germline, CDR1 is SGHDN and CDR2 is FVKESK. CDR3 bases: TGTGCCAGCAGCGGGGACAGCTCTGGGGCCAACGTCCTGACTTTC. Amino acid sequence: CASSGDSSGANVLTF.

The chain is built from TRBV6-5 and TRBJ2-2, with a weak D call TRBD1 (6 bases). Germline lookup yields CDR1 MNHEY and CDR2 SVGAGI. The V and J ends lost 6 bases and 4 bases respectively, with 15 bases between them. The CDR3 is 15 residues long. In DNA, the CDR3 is TGTGCCAGCAGACGCAGACAGGCTGGCACCGGGGAGCTGTTTTTT. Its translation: CASRRRQAGTGELFF.

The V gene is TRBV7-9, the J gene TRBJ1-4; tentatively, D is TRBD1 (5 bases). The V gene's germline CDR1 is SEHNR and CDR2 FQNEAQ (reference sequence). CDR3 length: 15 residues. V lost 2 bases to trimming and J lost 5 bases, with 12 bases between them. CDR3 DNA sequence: TGTGCCAGCAGCTTACGAACACAGGACAATGAAAAACTGTTTTTT. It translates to CASSLRTQDNEKLFF.

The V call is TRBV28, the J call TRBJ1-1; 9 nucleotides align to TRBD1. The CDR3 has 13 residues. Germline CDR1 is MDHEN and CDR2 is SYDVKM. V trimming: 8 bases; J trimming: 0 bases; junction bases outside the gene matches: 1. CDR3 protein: CASDRGLNTEAFF. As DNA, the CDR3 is TGTGCCAGCGACAGGGGGTTGAACACTGAAGCTTTCTTT.

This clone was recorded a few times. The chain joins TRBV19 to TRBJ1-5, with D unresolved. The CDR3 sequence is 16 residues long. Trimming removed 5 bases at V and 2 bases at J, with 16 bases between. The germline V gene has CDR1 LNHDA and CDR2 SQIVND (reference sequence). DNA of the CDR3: TGTGCCAGTAGTCCCCGGCCCCCCGGGGGCAATCAGCCCCAGCATTTT. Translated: CASSPRPPGGNQPQHF.

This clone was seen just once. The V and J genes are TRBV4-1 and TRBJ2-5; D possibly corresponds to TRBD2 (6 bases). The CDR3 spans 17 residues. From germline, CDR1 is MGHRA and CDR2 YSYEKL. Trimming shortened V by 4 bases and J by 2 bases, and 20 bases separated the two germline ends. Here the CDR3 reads CASSPRGLAETQETQYF. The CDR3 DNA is TGCGCCAGCAGCCCCCGAGGATTAGCGGAAACTCAAGAGACCCAGTACTTC.

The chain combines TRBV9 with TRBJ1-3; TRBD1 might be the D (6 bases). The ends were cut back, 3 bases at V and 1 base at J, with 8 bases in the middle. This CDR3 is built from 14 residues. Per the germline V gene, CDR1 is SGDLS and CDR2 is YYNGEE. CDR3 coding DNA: TGTGCCAGCAGCGCACAGGGTTCTGGAAACACCATATATTTT. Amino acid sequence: CASSAQGSGNTIYF.

The CDR3 loop reads CASRVGATEAFF. DNA for the CDR3: TGTGCCAGCAGAGTAGGGGCAACTGAAGCTTTCTTT. The V call is TRBV27, the J call TRBJ1-1, with D tentatively TRBD1 (5 bases). Germline V gene data show CDR1 as MNHEY and CDR2 as SMNVEV (reference sequence). The ends were cut back, 6 bases at V and 5 bases at J, with 10 bases in the middle. This CDR3 region has 12 residues.

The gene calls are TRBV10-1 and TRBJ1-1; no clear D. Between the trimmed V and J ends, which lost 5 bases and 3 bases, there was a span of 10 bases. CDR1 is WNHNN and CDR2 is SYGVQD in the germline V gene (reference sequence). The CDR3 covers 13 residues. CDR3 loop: CASSRREDTEAFF. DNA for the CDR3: TGCGCCAGCAGTCGCCGGGAGGACACTGAAGCTTTCTTT.

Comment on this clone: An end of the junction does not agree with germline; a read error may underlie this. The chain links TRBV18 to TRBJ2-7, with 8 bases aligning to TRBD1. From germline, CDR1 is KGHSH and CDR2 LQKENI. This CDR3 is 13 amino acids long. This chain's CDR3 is CASSPPDREKRHF. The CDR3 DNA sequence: TGTGCCAGCTCACCCCCGGACAGGGAAAAACGGCACTTC.

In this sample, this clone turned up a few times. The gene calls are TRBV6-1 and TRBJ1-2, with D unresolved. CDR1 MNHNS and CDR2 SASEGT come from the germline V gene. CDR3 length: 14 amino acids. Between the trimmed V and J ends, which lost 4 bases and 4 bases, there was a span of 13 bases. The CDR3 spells CASSVRKPVYGYTF. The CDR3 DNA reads TGTGCCAGCAGTGTAAGGAAGCCAGTCTATGGCTACACCTTC.

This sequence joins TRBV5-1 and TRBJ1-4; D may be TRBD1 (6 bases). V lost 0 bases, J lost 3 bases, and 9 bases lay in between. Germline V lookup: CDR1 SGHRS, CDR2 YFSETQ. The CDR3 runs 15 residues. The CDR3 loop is CASSLVDRSNEKLFF. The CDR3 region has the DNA TGCGCCAGCAGCTTGGTGGACAGATCTAATGAAAAACTGTTTTTT. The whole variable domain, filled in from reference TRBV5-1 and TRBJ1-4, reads KAGVTQTPRYLIKTRGQQVTLSCSPISGHRSVSWYQQTPGQGLQFLFEYFSETQRNKGNFPGRFSGRQFSNSRSEMNVSTLELGDSALYLCASSLVDRSNEKLFFGSGTQLSVL.

The CDR3 DNA reads as TGTGCCAGCAGCTTATTTGAGAACACTGAAGCTTTCTTT. It specifies CASSLFENTEAFF. This chain links TRBV7-6 with TRBJ1-1; no firm D call. The CDR3 extends over 13 amino acids. The germline V gene has CDR1 SGHVS and CDR2 FNYEAQ. V was trimmed by 2 bases and J by 1 base, leaving 5 bases between them. The full variable domain, in which reference TRBV7-6 and TRBJ1-1 provide the parts outside the CDR3, is GAGVSQSPRYKVTKRGQDVALRCDPISGHVSLYWYRQALGQGPEFLTYFNYEAQQDKSGLPNDRFSAERPEGSISTLTIQRTEQRDSAMYRCASSLFENTEAFFGQGTRLTVV.

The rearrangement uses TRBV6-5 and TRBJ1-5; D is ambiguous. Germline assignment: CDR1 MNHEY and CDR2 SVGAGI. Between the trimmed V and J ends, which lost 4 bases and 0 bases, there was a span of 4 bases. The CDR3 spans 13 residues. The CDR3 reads CASSSHSNQPQHF. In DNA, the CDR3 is TGTGCCAGCAGTTCCCATAGCAATCAGCCCCAGCATTTT.

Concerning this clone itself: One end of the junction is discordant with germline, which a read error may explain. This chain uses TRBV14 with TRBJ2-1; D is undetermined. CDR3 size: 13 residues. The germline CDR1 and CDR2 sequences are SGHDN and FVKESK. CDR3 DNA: TGTGCCAGCAGTTTAACTACCTATAATGAGCAGTTCTTC. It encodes CASSLTTYNEQFF.